This T cell receptor beta chain is drawn from a study of T cells after yellow fever vaccination. Study outcomes and limitations: The secondary response peaked faster, at day 5 versus 15, but was weaker.

This clonotype has just a few counts. What it binds is unknown. Trimming removed 3 bases at V and 5 bases at J, with 17 bases between. CDR1 SGHKS and CDR2 YYEKEE come from the germline V gene (reference sequence). The CDR3 runs to 15 residues. TCRdb processed the 5' RACE reads anew with MiXCR; each CDR3 protein has one entry. The table shows hundreds of thousands of distinct CDR3 sequences, with approximately 9% occurring only once. Sequenced here: PBMCs, sampled on the day of the first yellow fever vaccination. This chain joins TRBV5-5 and TRBJ1-2; the D gene is possibly TRBD1 (5 bases). The origin of this receptor is a man younger than 35 who received the YFV17D yellow fever vaccine. Here the CDR3 DNA reads TGTGCCAGCAGCTCAAACCCGGGACGCTTATATGGCTACACCTTC. This translates into CASSSNPGRLYGYTF. Looking up the rest from reference TRBV5-5 and TRBJ1-2 gives the full variable domain: DAGVTQSPTHLIKTRGQQVTLRCSPISGHKSVSWYQQVLGQGPQFIFQYYEKEERGRGNFPDRFSARQFPNYSSELNVNALLLGDSALYLCASSSNPGRLYGYTFGSGTRLTVV.